This T cell receptor (beta chain) was recorded in a study of vaccination effects on CD4 cells after COVID-19. Study-wide background: Post-vaccine specimens arrived a median 72 days past the second dose.

As concerns this clone: The antigen remains unidentified.

Ahead of sequencing, the ViraFEST assay grew antigen-specific CD4+ T cells using viral peptide pools. Upon completion of roughly ten days in culture, CD4+ T cells were isolated. This person's SARS-CoV-2 infection, confirmed by PCR, occurred between March and December 2020. Two-dose vaccination with either BNT162b2 or mRNA-1273 was given to the participants. Sequenced by immunoSEQ multiplex PCR; TCRdb stores in-frame clones only, minus some. The sample holds over 10,000 clones; around 78% are singletons and the top ten take around 33%. The junction had 13 bases not matched to a gene; V was cut back by 5 bases and J by 6 bases. This CDR3 region has 16 residues. Germline V lookup: CDR1 SGHTA, CDR2 FQGTGA.

The clonotype originates from a human donor who had a prior SARS-CoV-2 infection. Sequencing was performed on CD4+ T cells from PBMCs cultured with HCoV-NL63 spike peptides, taken after COVID-19 vaccination. This chain connects TRBV7-3 to TRBJ2-4, with TRBD2 matching over 7 bases. The DNA for the CDR3 is TGTGCCAGCAGCCGGGGTAGCGGGTTATGGGGAAACATTCAGTACTTC. This translates into CASSRGSGLWGNIQYF.